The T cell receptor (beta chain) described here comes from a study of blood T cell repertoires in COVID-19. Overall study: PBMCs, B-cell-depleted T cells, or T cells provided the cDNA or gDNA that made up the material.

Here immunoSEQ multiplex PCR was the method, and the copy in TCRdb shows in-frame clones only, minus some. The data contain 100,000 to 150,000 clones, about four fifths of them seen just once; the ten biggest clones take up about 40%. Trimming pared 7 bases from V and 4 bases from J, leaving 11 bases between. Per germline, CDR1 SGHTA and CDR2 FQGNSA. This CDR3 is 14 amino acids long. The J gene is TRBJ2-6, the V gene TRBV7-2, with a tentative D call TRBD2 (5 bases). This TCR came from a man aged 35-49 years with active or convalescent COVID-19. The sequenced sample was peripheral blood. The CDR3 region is CASNLDWGANVLTF. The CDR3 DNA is TGTGCCAGCAACTTGGACTGGGGGGCCAACGTCCTGACTTTC.